These 16 T cell receptor beta chains came from one sample sequenced in a study of Ad26.COV2.S vaccination and SARS-CoV-2 variants. The treatment here: some 20 received Ad26.COV2.S at low or high dose, single or two shots; roughly five received placebo; per-sample allocation not given. Sampling occurred on day 63 after the first vaccine or placebo injection. Generated by immunoSEQ multiplex PCR, the TCRdb table keeps only in-frame clones and is missing some. The table includes about 350,000 clones, roughly 90% detected once. This material consisted of peripheral blood, taken in a trial of Ad26.COV2.S vaccine versus placebo. The receptors come from a person between 18 and 65 years old who received the Ad26.COV2.S COVID-19 vaccine or a placebo.

The rearrangement joins TRBV7-9 to TRBJ1-4, with D uncertain. Germline CDR1 is SEHNR and CDR2 is FQNEAQ (reference sequence). The CDR3 has 14 amino acids. Trimming took off 5 bases at V and 3 bases at J, with 10 bases between the two ends. The CDR3 loop is CASSSVGANEKLFF. The CDR3 nucleotides read TGTGCCAGCAGCAGTGTTGGGGCTAATGAAAAACTGTTTTTT.

This chain links TRBV7-3 with TRBJ1-2; no definite D call. In germline, CDR1 is SGHTA, CDR2 FQGTGA. The CDR3 loop spans 15 amino acids. The V end lost 4 bases, the J end lost 0 bases, and 12 bases lay between the germline ends. The CDR3 loop is CASSSGGLSNYGYTF. The DNA of the CDR3 is TGTGCCAGCAGCTCGGGAGGCCTTTCTAACTATGGCTACACCTTC.

This chain links TRBV6-2 or TRBV6-3 with TRBJ2-5; no definite D call. The CDR3 loop spans 12 amino acids. Trimming took 6 bases from V and 5 from J, leaving 10 bases between them. Germline CDR1 and CDR2: MNHEY and SVGEGT. CDR3 loop: CASSPLRETQYF. CDR3 DNA: TGTGCCAGCAGCCCCCTCCGGGAGACCCAGTACTTC.

The chain carries TRBV18 and TRBJ1-1; 10 bases align to TRBD1. Germline-derived CDR1 and CDR2 are KGHSH and LQKENI. V dropped 6 bases and J dropped 4; count of bases not matched to a gene: 5. The CDR3 has 14 residues. CDR3: CASSARQGATEAFF. The CDR3, as DNA: TGTGCCAGCTCGGCCCGACAGGGGGCCACTGAAGCTTTCTTT.

The chain joins TRBV28 to TRBJ1-2, with TRBD1 matching over 10 bases. The CDR3 has 14 amino acids. The germline CDR1 and CDR2 sequences are MDHEN and SYDVKM. V was pared by 5 bases and J by 7 bases, with 7 bases of the junction left unmatched. CDR3 in DNA: TGTGCCAGCAGTACGGGACAGGGGATTTTTGGCTACACCTTC. The encoded protein is CASSTGQGIFGYTF.

The rearrangement uses TRBV9 and TRBJ2-6; D not certain. CDR1 is SGDLS and CDR2 is YYNGEE in the germline V gene. The CDR3 contains 14 residues. The V end lost 4 bases, the J end lost 4 bases, and 9 bases lay between the germline ends. CDR3 loop: CASSPLGGANVLTF. As DNA, the CDR3 is TGTGCCAGCAGCCCACTTGGCGGGGCCAACGTCCTGACTTTC.

The rearrangement joins TRBV27 to TRBJ2-3, with 12 positions matching TRBD2. The V segment lost 6 bases and the J segment 5 bases; nucleotides outside the gene matches: 6. This CDR3 comprises 15 residues. The germline V gene encodes CDR1 MNHEY and CDR2 SMNVEV (reference sequence). CDR3 loop: CASRSSGGAVDTQYF. In DNA, the CDR3 is TGTGCCAGCAGATCTAGCGGGGGGGCCGTAGATACGCAGTATTTT.

Remarks on this clone: The germline gene is not matched at one end of the junction; a read error may be the cause. The chain is built from TRBV6-5 and TRBJ2-3; 9 positions match TRBD1. The CDR3 length is 11 residues. Germline V gene lookup returns CDR1 MNHEY and CDR2 SVGAGI. The CDR3 nucleotides are TGTGCCAGCAGTTACTCCCGGGACAGGGTGTTT. This codes for CASSYSRDRVF.

CDR3 protein: CASSLLPSGQLYEQYF. The CDR3 DNA is TGTGCCAGCAGCTTGCTACCGTCGGGACAGTTATACGAGCAGTACTTC. This chain uses TRBV5-5 with TRBJ2-7; 7 positions agree with TRBD1. The CDR3 runs to 16 residues. CDR1 and CDR2 (germline): SGHKS, YYEKEE (reference sequence). Trimming took 1 base from V and 4 from J; bases not matched to a gene: 11. The whole variable domain, filled in from reference TRBV5-5 and TRBJ2-7, reads DAGVTQSPTHLIKTRGQQVTLRCSPISGHKSVSWYQQVLGQGPQFIFQYYEKEERGRGNFPDRFSARQFPNYSSELNVNALLLGDSALYLCASSLLPSGQLYEQYFGPGTRLTVT.

This chain connects TRBV5-4 to TRBJ1-4, with TRBD1 as a possible D gene (5 bases). V dropped 4 bases and J dropped 5 bases, with 15 bases sitting between them. CDR1 is SGHNT, CDR2 YYREEE, per germline (reference sequence). The CDR3 sequence is 15 residues long. The CDR3 region has the DNA TGTGCCAGCAGCCCGGGGGGACGTGAAAATGAAAAACTGTTTTTT. This encodes CASSPGGRENEKLFF.

Remarks on this clone: Other DNA sequences from this sample encode an identical CDR3 as well. The rearrangement uses TRBV28 and TRBJ2-7; D is ambiguous. CDR3 size: 12 residues. V shed 5 bases and J shed 0 bases, with 5 bases lying between them. In germline, CDR1 is MDHEN, CDR2 SYDVKM. The CDR3 reads CASSLSSYEQYF. The CDR3 DNA reads TGTGCCAGCAGTCTCAGCTCCTACGAGCAGTACTTC. Together with reference TRBV28 and TRBJ2-7, the CDR3 gives the full variable domain: DVKVTQSSRYLVKRTGEKVFLECVQDMDHENMFWYRQDPGLGLRLIYFSYDVKMKEKGDIPEGYSVSREKKERFSLILESASTNQTSMYLCASSLSSYEQYFGPGTRLTVT.

This clone has a handful of counts. The genes are TRBV5-4 and TRBJ2-6; D might be TRBD1 or TRBD2, each matching 5 bases. Germline CDR1 is SGHNT and CDR2 is YYREEE (reference sequence). V was shortened by 4 bases and J by 0 bases, with 14 bases between the two germline ends. This CDR3 spans 17 amino acids. The CDR3 DNA follows: TGTGCCAGCAGCCCTCTAGGGACGGACTCTGGGGCCAACGTCCTGACTTTC. Translation: CASSPLGTDSGANVLTF.

This CDR3 is CASSVVPGGSYNEQFF. CDR3 bases: TGTGCCAGCAGCGTAGTCCCAGGGGGCTCCTACAATGAGCAGTTCTTC. The chain carries TRBV9 and TRBJ2-1; 7 bases are shared with TRBD1. The J segment lost 0 bases and the V segment lost 0 bases, leaving 3 bases of the junction unmatched. The CDR3 length is 16 residues. CDR1 SGDLS and CDR2 YYNGEE come from the germline V gene.

The chain joins TRBV7-3 to TRBJ1-1; 7 nucleotides match TRBD1. V trimming: 5 bases; J trimming: 6 bases; junction bases outside the gene matches: 9. Per the germline V gene, CDR1 is SGHTA and CDR2 is FQGTGA. The CDR3 sequence is 14 residues long. CDR3 nucleotides: TGTGCCAGCAGCCCCAGGGGGGGGTTCGCTGAAGCTTTCTTT. The encoded protein is CASSPRGGFAEAFF.

The V and J genes are TRBV4-1 and TRBJ1-4; D remains ambiguous. The CDR3 extends over 16 amino acids. CDR1 MGHRA and CDR2 YSYEKL come from the germline V gene. Trimming left V 1 base short and J 8 bases short, with 17 bases between. The CDR3, as DNA: TGCGCCAGCAGCCAAGGGAATCGACAATCGGTAGAAAAACTGTTTTTT. It specifies CASSQGNRQSVEKLFF.

CDR3 sequence reads: CAWSLYSNQPQHF. The CDR3 nucleotides are TGTGCCTGGAGTCTTTATAGCAATCAGCCCCAGCATTTT. The chain carries TRBV30 and TRBJ1-5; D unclear. V dropped 2 bases and J dropped 0 bases, with 5 bases sitting between them. The CDR3 spans 13 residues. The germline CDR1 and CDR2 sequences are GTSNPN and SVGIG (reference sequence).